This T cell receptor (gamma chain) was sequenced during a study of intestinal T cells in coeliac disease. Study-wide context: Controls in the TRG cohort averaged about 51 years, coeliac patients 16.0. Notes on the study in general: Repeated CDR3 amino acid sequences could not be told from PCR duplicates. TRD kmer-based clustering correctly classified all 20 or so biopsies in training, with reported leave-one-out accuracy of about 89%.

Genomic DNA came from ten 5-µm formalin-fixed paraffin-embedded scrolls per case. Duodenal biopsies that were formalin-fixed, paraffin-embedded, fully anonymised and surplus to diagnostic needs were used. CDR3 length: 10 amino acids. V lost 8 bases and J lost 10; bases outside the gene matches: 6. TRG repertoires were amplified with LymphoTrack primers from 200 ng of biopsy DNA. TCRdb re-processed the multiplex PCR reads via CATT. Of about 760 gamma-chain clones listed, about half are singletons. For this clone: The antigen remains unidentified.

The TCR was taken from a human donor with celiac disease. Material for sequencing was a duodenal biopsy. The rearrangement links TRGV10 to TRGJ1 or TRGJ2. TRGV10 is marked as an open reading frame, function uncertain. The CDR3 here is CAAWEIKKLF. The CDR3 nucleotides are TGTGCTGCGTGGGAGATAAAGAAACTCTTT.